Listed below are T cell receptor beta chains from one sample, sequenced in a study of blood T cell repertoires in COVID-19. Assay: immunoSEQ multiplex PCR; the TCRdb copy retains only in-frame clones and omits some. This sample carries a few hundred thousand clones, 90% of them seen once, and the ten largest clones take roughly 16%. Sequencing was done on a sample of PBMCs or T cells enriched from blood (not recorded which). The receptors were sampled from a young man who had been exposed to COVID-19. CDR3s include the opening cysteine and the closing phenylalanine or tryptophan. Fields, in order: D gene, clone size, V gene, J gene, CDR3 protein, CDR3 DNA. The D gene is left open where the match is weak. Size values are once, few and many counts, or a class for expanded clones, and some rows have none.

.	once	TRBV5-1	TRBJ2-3	CASSPEAGTDTQYF	TGCGCCAGCAGCCCGGAAGCGGGCACAGATACGCAGTATTTT
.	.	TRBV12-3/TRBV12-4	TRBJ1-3	CASSSSRGNTIYF	TGTGCCAGCAGTTCCTCGAGGGGAAACACCATATATTTT
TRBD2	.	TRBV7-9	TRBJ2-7	CASRLAGGGIYEQYF	TGTGCCAGCAGGTTAGCGGGCGGGGGGATCTACGAGCAGTACTTC
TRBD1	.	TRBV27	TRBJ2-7	CASRIQGSSYEQYF	TGTGCCAGCAGGATACAGGGGTCGAGCTACGAGCAGTACTTC
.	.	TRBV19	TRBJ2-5	CASGTVKETQYF	TGTGCCAGCGGGACTGTCAAAGAGACCCAGTACTTC
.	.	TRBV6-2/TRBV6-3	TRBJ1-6	CASSYTPRRGGNSPLHF	TGTGCCAGCAGTTACACGCCCCGGAGGGGGGGGAATTCACCCCTCCACTTT
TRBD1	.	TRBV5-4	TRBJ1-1	CASSLDGTENTEAFF	TGTGCCAGCAGCTTGGATGGGACAGAGAACACTGAAGCTTTCTTT
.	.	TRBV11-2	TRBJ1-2	CASSLEAGNNYGYTF	TGTGCCAGCAGCTTAGAAGCAGGAAACAACTATGGCTACACCTTC
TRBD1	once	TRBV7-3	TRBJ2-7	CASSPTGEIVDEQYF	TGTGCCAGCAGCCCCACAGGGGAAATTGTCGACGAGCAGTACTTC
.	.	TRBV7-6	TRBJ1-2	CASSLVSGRLLGGYTF	TGTGCCAGCAGCTTAGTCTCTGGCAGGCTCCTCGGTGGCTACACCTTC
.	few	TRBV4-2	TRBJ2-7	CASSLNRVEQYF	TGTGCCAGCAGCCTTAACAGGGTCGAGCAGTACTTC
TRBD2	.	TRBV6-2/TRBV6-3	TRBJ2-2	CASSVAGLAANTGELFF	TGTGCCAGCAGTGTAGCGGGGTTAGCCGCGAACACCGGGGAGCTGTTTTTT
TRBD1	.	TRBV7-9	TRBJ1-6	CASSFRTGRYNSPLHF	TGTGCCAGCAGCTTCCGGACAGGGAGGTATAATTCACCCCTCCACTTT
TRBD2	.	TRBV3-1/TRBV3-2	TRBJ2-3	CASSYRTSGDYTDTQYF	TGTGCCAGCAGCTACCGGACTAGCGGGGATTACACAGATACGCAGTATTTT
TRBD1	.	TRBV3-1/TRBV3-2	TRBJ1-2	CASSQAGGWVSGYTF	TGTGCCAGCAGCCAAGCAGGGGGATGGGTGAGTGGCTACACCTTC
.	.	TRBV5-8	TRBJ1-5	CASSLRGSGNQPQHF	TGTGCCAGCAGCTTGAGGGGTTCTGGCAATCAGCCCCAGCATTTT